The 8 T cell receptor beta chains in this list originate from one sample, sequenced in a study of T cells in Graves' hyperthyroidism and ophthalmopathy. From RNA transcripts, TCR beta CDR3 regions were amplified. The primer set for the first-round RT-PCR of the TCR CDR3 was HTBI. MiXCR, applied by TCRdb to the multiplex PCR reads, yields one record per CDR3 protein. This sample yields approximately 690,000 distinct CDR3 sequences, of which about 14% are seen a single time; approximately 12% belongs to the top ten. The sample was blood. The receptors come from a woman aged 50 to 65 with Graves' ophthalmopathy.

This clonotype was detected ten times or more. CDR3 sequence (DNA): TGCAGTGCTAGAGATAGGACTAGCGGGAGTCACAATGAGCAGTTCTTC. This gives the protein CSARDRTSGSHNEQFF. V is TRBV20-1 and J is TRBJ2-1; TRBD2 agrees at 13 bases. In germline, CDR1 is DFQATT, CDR2 SNEGSKA (reference sequence). CDR3 length: 16 residues. Trimming took 0 bases from V and 5 from J; bases not matched to a gene: 4.

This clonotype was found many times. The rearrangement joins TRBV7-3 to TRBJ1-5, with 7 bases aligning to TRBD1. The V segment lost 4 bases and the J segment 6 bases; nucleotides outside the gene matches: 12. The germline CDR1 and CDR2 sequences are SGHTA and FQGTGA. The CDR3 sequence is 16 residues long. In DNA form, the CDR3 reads TGTGCCAGCAGCTCCCTATCCGACAGGGCGGGTCAGCCCCAGCATTTT. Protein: CASSSLSDRAGQPQHF.

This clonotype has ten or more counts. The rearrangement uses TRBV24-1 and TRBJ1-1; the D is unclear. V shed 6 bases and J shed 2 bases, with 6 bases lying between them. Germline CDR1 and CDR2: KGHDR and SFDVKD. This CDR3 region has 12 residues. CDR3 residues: CATSHGNTEAFF. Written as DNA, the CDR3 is TGTGCCACCAGTCATGGAAACACTGAAGCTTTCTTT.

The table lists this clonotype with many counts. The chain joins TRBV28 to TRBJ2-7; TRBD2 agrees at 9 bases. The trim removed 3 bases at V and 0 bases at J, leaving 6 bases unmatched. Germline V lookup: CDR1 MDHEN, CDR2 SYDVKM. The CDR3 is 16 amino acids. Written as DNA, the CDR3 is TGTGCCAGCAGTTTTCTGATTAGCGGGAGCTCCTACGAGCAGTACTTC. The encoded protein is CASSFLISGSSYEQYF.

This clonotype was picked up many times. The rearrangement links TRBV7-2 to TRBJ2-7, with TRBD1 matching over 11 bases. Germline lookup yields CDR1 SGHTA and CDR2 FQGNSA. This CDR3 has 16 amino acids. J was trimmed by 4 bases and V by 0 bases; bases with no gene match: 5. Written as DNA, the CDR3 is TGTGCCAGCAGCTTAGCCCCGGGACAGGGGGTTTACGAGCAGTACTTC. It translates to CASSLAPGQGVYEQYF.

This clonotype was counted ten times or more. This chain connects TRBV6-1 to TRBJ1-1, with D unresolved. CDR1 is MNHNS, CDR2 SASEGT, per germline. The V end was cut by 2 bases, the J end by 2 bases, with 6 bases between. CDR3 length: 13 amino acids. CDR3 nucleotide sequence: TGTGCCAGCAGTGAAACTGTAAACACTGAAGCTTTCTTT. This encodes CASSETVNTEAFF.

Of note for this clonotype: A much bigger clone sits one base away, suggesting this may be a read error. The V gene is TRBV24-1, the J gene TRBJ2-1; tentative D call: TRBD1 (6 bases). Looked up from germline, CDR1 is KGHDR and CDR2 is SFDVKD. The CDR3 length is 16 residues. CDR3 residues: CATSDTPTGFYSEQFF. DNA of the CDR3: TGTGCCACCAGTGATACCCCGACAGGTTTCTACAGTGAGCAGTTCTTC.

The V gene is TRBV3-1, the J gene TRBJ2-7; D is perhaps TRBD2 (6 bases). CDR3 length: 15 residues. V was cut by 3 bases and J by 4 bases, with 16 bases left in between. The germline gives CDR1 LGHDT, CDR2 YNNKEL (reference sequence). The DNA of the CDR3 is TGTGCCAGCAGCCACGAGGGCGGGAACCGTTACGAGCAGTACTTC. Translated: CASSHEGGNRYEQYF.